These 27 T cell receptor beta chains came from one sample sequenced in a study of T cells after somatic rescue of genetic block. Assay: immunoSEQ multiplex PCR; the TCRdb copy retains only in-frame clones and omits some. This repertoire shows about 67,000 clones, 92% found once; its top ten account for around 2.8%. The sample was peripheral blood mononuclear cells (PBMCs). All receptors derive from a man aged 40-49 years.

This clone showed up just once. The chain recombines TRBV30 with TRBJ2-3; weak D call: TRBD2 (6 bases). This CDR3 spans 15 amino acids. In germline, CDR1 is GTSNPN, CDR2 SVGIG (reference sequence). Trimming shortened V by 1 base and J by 0 bases, and 11 bases separated the two germline ends. The CDR3 coding sequence is TGTGCCTGGAGTGGGAGGGTGGCCAGCACAGATACGCAGTATTTT. Protein: CAWSGRVASTDTQYF.

V is TRBV6-5 and J is TRBJ1-2, with 9 bases aligning to TRBD1. J gave up 2 bases and V 6 bases, and 4 bases lay outside the gene matches. The CDR3 has 14 residues. Per the germline V gene, CDR1 is MNHEY and CDR2 is SVGAGI. CDR3 DNA sequence: TGTGCCAGCAGGAGGACAGGGGTAAACTATGGCTACACCTTC. It yields the protein CASRRTGVNYGYTF.

In DNA, the CDR3 is TGTGCCAGCAGCACCCGGCCCCACGAGCAGTACTTC. Its translation: CASSTRPHEQYF. The chain recombines TRBV28 with TRBJ2-7; D not certain. The germline V gene has CDR1 MDHEN and CDR2 SYDVKM. V lost 6 bases, J lost 5 bases, and 11 bases lay in between. The CDR3 is 12 residues long. The full variable domain, rest sourced from reference TRBV28 and TRBJ2-7, is DVKVTQSSRYLVKRTGEKVFLECVQDMDHENMFWYRQDPGLGLRLIYFSYDVKMKEKGDIPEGYSVSREKKERFSLILESASTNQTSMYLCASSTRPHEQYFGPGTRLTVT.

The chain links TRBV2 to TRBJ1-2, with 8 positions matching TRBD1. CDR1 is SNHLY and CDR2 is FYNNEI in the germline V gene. Unmatched junction bases numbered 3, after V lost 8 bases and J lost 1 base. CDR3 length: 13 amino acids. DNA for the CDR3: TGTGCCAGCGGGGGACAGGATAACTATGGCTACACCTTC. As protein: CASGGQDNYGYTF. Full variable domain (outside the CDR3, taken from reference TRBV2 and TRBJ1-2): EPEVTQTPSHQVTQMGQEVILRCVPISNHLYFYWYRQILGQKVEFLVSFYNNEISEKSEIFDDQFSVERPDGSNFTLKIRSTKLEDSAMYFCASGGQDNYGYTFGSGTRLTVV.

The chain recombines TRBV11-2 with TRBJ2-7; D is possibly TRBD2 (5 bases). Deletions cut 5 bases from V and 4 bases from J, with 12 bases between. CDR1 is SGHAT and CDR2 is FQNNGV in the germline V gene. CDR3 length: 13 residues. CDR3 nucleotides: TGTGCCAGCAGCCTCGGAGGCCTTTACGAGCAGTACTTC. Residues: CASSLGGLYEQYF.

The rearrangement links TRBV2 to TRBJ1-5; D ambiguous. This CDR3 comprises 14 residues. Germline CDR1 is SNHLY and CDR2 is FYNNEI. V lost 3 bases and J lost 7, with 13 bases in between. The CDR3 loop reads CASSDQTTGQPQHF. CDR3 nucleotides: TGTGCCAGCAGTGACCAAACGACGGGCCAGCCCCAGCATTTT.

Only one count was recorded for this clone. The J gene is TRBJ2-7, the V gene TRBV5-6; 9 bases match TRBD2. The J segment lost 6 bases and the V segment lost 1 base, leaving 17 bases of the junction unmatched. Germline-derived CDR1 and CDR2 are SGHDT and YYEEEE. The CDR3 is 18 amino acids. The CDR3 loop reads CASSLSLRVSGREGEQYF. The CDR3 nucleotides read TGTGCCAGCAGCTTGTCTTTACGGGTTTCGGGGCGGGAGGGCGAGCAGTACTTC.

The chain carries TRBV27 and TRBJ2-5; D is perhaps TRBD1 or TRBD2 (6 bases each). V gave up 5 bases and J gave up 2 bases, with 18 bases separating them. Germline CDR1 and CDR2: MNHEY and SMNVEV (reference sequence). The CDR3 runs to 16 residues. The CDR3 here is CASSGWGAQGQETQYF. The DNA of the CDR3 is TGTGCCAGCAGTGGGTGGGGGGCGCAGGGTCAAGAGACCCAGTACTTC.

The V gene is TRBV4-2, the J gene TRBJ2-6; D unresolved. The CDR3 extends over 15 amino acids. The V gene lost 0 bases and the J gene lost 0 bases, with 3 bases spanning the gap. The germline CDR1 and CDR2 sequences are LGHNA and YNFKEQ. In nucleotides, the CDR3 is TGTGCCAGCAGCCAAGACAGCTCTGGGGCCAACGTCCTGACTTTC. It is translated as CASSQDSSGANVLTF.

The rearrangement joins TRBV11-1 to TRBJ2-2; D gene ambiguous. The germline V and J ends were trimmed by 3 bases and 4 bases, with 3 bases remaining between them. Germline V lookup: CDR1 SGHAT, CDR2 FQDESV (reference sequence). This CDR3 is 12 amino acids long. CDR3 sequence reads: CASSFPTGELFF. The CDR3 coding sequence is TGTGCCAGCAGCTTCCCCACCGGGGAGCTGTTTTTT.

The V gene is TRBV28, the J gene TRBJ2-6, with 10 bases identical to TRBD1. CDR1 is MDHEN and CDR2 is SYDVKM in the germline V gene. V was clipped by 6 bases and J by 5 bases; unmatched bases: 16. CDR3 length: 19 residues. This CDR3 is CASSPRDRGTLWRANVLTF. In nucleotides, the CDR3 is TGTGCCAGCAGCCCACGGGACAGGGGAACTCTCTGGAGGGCCAACGTCCTGACTTTC.

The chain links TRBV28 to TRBJ2-1, with 10 bases that match TRBD1. This CDR3 is 17 amino acids long. Trimming at V came to 6 bases and at J to 6 bases, leaving 14 bases not matched to a gene. Germline-derived CDR1 and CDR2 are MDHEN and SYDVKM. The CDR3 is CASSLRDPGQGINEQFF. The CDR3 coding sequence is TGTGCCAGCAGCCTGAGAGACCCGGGACAGGGGATCAATGAGCAGTTCTTC.

V and J are TRBV6-5 and TRBJ2-3; D perhaps matches TRBD2 (6 bases). The germline V gene encodes CDR1 MNHEY and CDR2 SVGAGI. The CDR3 sequence is 15 residues long. Trimming cost V 6 bases and J 5 bases, with 18 bases left between them. CDR3 loop: CASSRGTQHLDTQYF. The CDR3 coding sequence is TGTGCCAGCAGCCGCGGGACCCAACACTTAGATACGCAGTATTTT.

The chain recombines TRBV19 with TRBJ1-2; 8 bases agree with TRBD1. The CDR3 contains 16 residues. Trimming removed 0 bases from V and 3 bases from J; junction bases left unmatched: 6. The germline CDR1 and CDR2 sequences are LNHDA and SQIVND (reference sequence). The CDR3 nucleotides are TGTGCCAGTAGTATAGACCAAAGGACAGGGCACTATGGCTACACCTTC. It is translated as CASSIDQRTGHYGYTF.

The chain recombines TRBV7-9 with TRBJ2-7, with D unclear. Trimming cost V 3 bases and J 5 bases, with 11 bases left between them. There are 13 residues in the CDR3. Looked up from germline, CDR1 is SEHNR and CDR2 is FQNEAQ (reference sequence). CDR3 in DNA: TGTGCCAGCAGCTTTGGGGTTGACCACGAGCAGTACTTC. This encodes CASSFGVDHEQYF.

This clone occurred once. This sequence joins TRBV7-9 and TRBJ1-2; D is perhaps TRBD1 (5 bases). The CDR3 spans 13 residues. The V end lost 3 bases, the J end lost 2 bases, and 7 bases lay between the germline ends. CDR1 and CDR2 (germline): SEHNR, FQNEAQ (reference sequence). CDR3 amino acids: CASSFAGNYGYTF. CDR3 coding DNA: TGTGCCAGCAGCTTCGCAGGGAACTATGGCTACACCTTC.

This rearrangement joins TRBV4-2 to TRBJ2-2, with D uncertain. The V and J ends lost 4 bases and 6 bases respectively, with 9 bases between them. There are 13 residues in the CDR3. Germline loops: CDR1 LGHNA, CDR2 YNFKEQ. For the CDR3, the DNA is TGTGCCAGCAGCCTCCCTAGGGCCGGGGAGCTGTTTTTT. It yields the protein CASSLPRAGELFF.

The rearrangement joins TRBV7-3 to TRBJ1-6; a weak D match, TRBD1 (5 bases). The CDR3 spans 17 residues. Per the germline V gene, CDR1 is SGHTA and CDR2 is FQGTGA. V was pared by 4 bases and J by 10 bases, with 23 bases between. The CDR3 region is CASSSQPGPRGSSPLHF. The CDR3 coding sequence is TGTGCCAGCAGCTCTCAGCCAGGGCCCCGTGGGTCCTCACCCCTCCACTTT.

The chain couples TRBV5-5 to TRBJ1-2, with D unclear. The CDR3 has 15 residues. The V gene's germline CDR1 is SGHKS and CDR2 YYEKEE (reference sequence). The V end lost 6 bases, the J end lost 0 bases, and 15 bases lay between the germline ends. The CDR3 loop reads CASTNMVLTNYGYTF. The CDR3 DNA reads TGTGCCAGCACCAATATGGTACTAACTAACTATGGCTACACCTTC.

The chain employs TRBV13 and TRBJ2-7, with 8 bases matching TRBD2. V was pared by 3 bases and J by 4 bases, with 5 bases of the junction left unmatched. The CDR3 runs 14 residues. Germline CDR1 is PRHDT and CDR2 is FYEKMQ (reference sequence). The CDR3 DNA reads TGTGCCAGCAGCTTTGAGCGGGAGAGGTACGAGCAGTACTTC. Translation gives CASSFERERYEQYF. Based on the CDR3 plus reference TRBV13 and TRBJ2-7, the full variable domain is AAGVIQSPRHLIKEKRETATLKCYPIPRHDTVYWYQQGPGQDPQFLISFYEKMQSDKGSIPDRFSAQQFSDYHSELNMSSLELGDSALYFCASSFERERYEQYFGPGTRLTVT.

V is TRBV10-3 and J is TRBJ1-1; D ambiguous. Trimming took off 5 bases at V and 4 bases at J, with 11 bases between the two ends. The CDR3 loop spans 13 amino acids. Germline V gene sequence: CDR1 ENHRY, CDR2 SYGVKD. In DNA, the CDR3 is TGTGCCATCAGTCCGCCGACTGCCACTGAAGCTTTCTTT. Protein: CAISPPTATEAFF.

The J gene is TRBJ1-2, the V gene TRBV7-2; D is possibly TRBD1 (6 bases). Germline V gene data show CDR1 as SGHTA and CDR2 as FQGNSA. Trimming removed 5 bases from V and 2 bases from J, with 9 bases in between. This CDR3 is built from 13 residues. The CDR3 spells CASSTDRNYGYTF. CDR3 DNA sequence: TGTGCCAGCAGCACCGACAGGAACTATGGCTACACCTTC.

The V gene is TRBV28, the J gene TRBJ2-7, with 14 positions matching TRBD2. V shed 3 bases and J 6 bases; nucleotides not matched to a gene: 10. In germline, CDR1 is MDHEN, CDR2 SYDVKM. The CDR3 contains 17 residues. Written as DNA, the CDR3 is TGTGCCAGCAGTTTGTTGGGACTAGCGGGAGATTTAGTCGAGCAGTACTTC. Translated, it gives CASSLLGLAGDLVEQYF. The entire variable domain, with the rest obtained from reference TRBV28 and TRBJ2-7, is as follows: DVKVTQSSRYLVKRTGEKVFLECVQDMDHENMFWYRQDPGLGLRLIYFSYDVKMKEKGDIPEGYSVSREKKERFSLILESASTNQTSMYLCASSLLGLAGDLVEQYFGPGTRLTVT.

The chain uses TRBV6-5 and TRBJ2-1, with TRBD2 identical over 9 bases. Germline lookup yields CDR1 MNHEY and CDR2 SVGAGI. This CDR3 has 14 amino acids. Trimming cost V 7 bases and J 12 bases; bases outside gene matches: 13. The CDR3 loop is CASTTGLAGRGQFF. The CDR3 DNA reads TGTGCCAGCACCACGGGGCTAGCGGGAAGGGGGCAGTTCTTC.

The V and J genes are TRBV6-1 and TRBJ1-2; D remains unclear. This CDR3 has 15 residues. Per germline, CDR1 MNHNS and CDR2 SASEGT. V was pared by 2 bases and J by 0 bases, with 10 bases between. CDR3 in amino acids: CASSEMGAANYGYTF. CDR3 nucleotide sequence: TGTGCCAGCAGTGAAATGGGCGCCGCTAACTATGGCTACACCTTC.

This clone was seen a single time. J is TRBJ2-3 and V is TRBV19; TRBD2 matches at 7 bases. Per the germline V gene, CDR1 is LNHDA and CDR2 is SQIVND (reference sequence). CDR3 size: 15 residues. The J segment lost 0 bases and the V segment lost 1 base, leaving 1 base of the junction unmatched. Here the CDR3 reads CASSIGGGSTDTQYF. The CDR3 DNA reads TGTGCCAGTAGTATAGGCGGGGGTAGCACAGATACGCAGTATTTT.

The rearrangement links TRBV18 to TRBJ2-1; tentative D call: TRBD1 (6 bases). Trimming took off 2 bases at V and 4 bases at J, with 12 bases between the two ends. Germline V lookup: CDR1 KGHSH, CDR2 LQKENI. The CDR3 has 15 residues. The CDR3 DNA reads TGTGCCAGCTCACCATCCCGGACAGCTTACAATGAGCAGTTCTTC. Encoded protein: CASSPSRTAYNEQFF.